Following are 20 T cell receptor beta chains from one sample sequenced in a study of type 1 and type 2 diabetes patients. The PCR template was genomic DNA. A primer set of 30 forward and 13 reverse primers amplified the CDR3. TCRdb re-called the multiplex PCR reads through MiXCR, storing one row per CDR3 protein. The sample includes 250,000 to 300,000 distinct CDR3 sequences, roughly 44% of them seen just once. The specimen was peripheral blood mononuclear cells (PBMCs). The origin of the receptors is a young man with type 2 diabetes.

This chain links TRBV2 with TRBJ2-1; TRBD1 agrees at 7 bases. Losses at the gene ends were 4 bases for V and 7 bases for J; bases not matched to a gene: 10. Germline values: CDR1 SNHLY, CDR2 FYNNEI. This CDR3 is built from 15 residues. The CDR3 bases are TGTGCCAGCAGTGCGGAGAGGGCCAGGGGGAATGAGCAGTTCTTC. Protein product: CASSAERARGNEQFF.

This clonotype has just one count. This CDR3 fails to terminate in the conserved phenylalanine or tryptophan, so it likely reflects a read error. The V gene is TRBV10-1, the J gene TRBJ2-1; D may be TRBD1 (6 bases). V lost 6 bases, J lost 0 bases, and 18 bases lay in between. CDR1 and CDR2 (germline): WNHNN, SYGVQD (reference sequence). This CDR3 has 17 residues. DNA for the CDR3: TGCGCCAGCAGCTTGTCGGGACAAACATTCTCCTACAATGAGCAGTTCCTC. Residues: CASSLSGQTFSYNEQFL.

Comment on this clonotype: Germline is not matched at one junction end, which may reflect a read error. The CDR3 spells CASSPQDRAPKEKLFF. DNA for the CDR3: TGTGCCAGCAGCCCCCAGGACAGGGCCCCTAAGGAAAAACTGTTTTTT. V gene TRBV12-3 or TRBV12-4 combines with J gene TRBJ1-4, with TRBD1 matching over 8 bases. The CDR3 runs to 16 residues.

This chain joins TRBV11-2 and TRBJ2-3, with no clear D. Germline V lookup: CDR1 SGHAT, CDR2 FQNNGV. This CDR3 has 16 residues. Trimming took off 5 bases at V and 2 bases at J, with 17 bases between the two ends. The CDR3 DNA reads TGTGCCAGCAGCCCGACCACCGAGGCACCCACAGATACGCAGTATTTT. Translation gives CASSPTTEAPTDTQYF.

This clonotype showed up just a few times. This rearrangement joins TRBV7-2 to TRBJ2-1, with D possibly matching TRBD1 (5 bases). Looked up from germline, CDR1 is SGHTA and CDR2 is FQGNSA. V was trimmed by 2 bases and J by 2 bases, leaving 16 bases between them. The CDR3 is made up of 17 amino acids. The CDR3 sequence: CASSLRPAGSTYNEQFF. CDR3 bases: TGTGCCAGCAGCTTACGACCAGCAGGGTCGACCTACAATGAGCAGTTCTTC.

CDR3 sequence (DNA): TGTGCCAGCAGCTTGTTAGGTAACCACGAGCAGTACTTC. Its protein is CASSLLGNHEQYF. This chain connects TRBV7-3 to TRBJ2-7; D not resolved. V lost 3 bases to trimming and J lost 5 bases, with 11 bases between them. CDR3 length equals 13 residues. The germline V gene has CDR1 SGHTA and CDR2 FQGTGA.

The rearrangement uses TRBV7-2 and TRBJ1-1, with D possibly matching TRBD1 (6 bases). CDR1 and CDR2 (germline): SGHTA, FQGNSA. The germline V and J ends were trimmed by 3 bases and 8 bases, with 10 bases remaining between them. The CDR3 contains 12 residues. The CDR3 DNA reads as TGTGCCAGCAGCTTGTACGACAGGGAAGCTTTCTTT. This sequence encodes CASSLYDREAFF.

The J gene is TRBJ2-7, the V gene TRBV7-8; 7 bases agree with TRBD2. The CDR3 runs to 18 residues. The junction had 20 bases not matched to a gene; V was cut back by 1 base and J by 8 bases. CDR1 and CDR2 (germline): SGHVS, FQNEAQ. CDR3 DNA sequence: TGTGCCAGCAGCTTAGTTTGGGCTAGCGGCGAAGGGGTGATGCAGCAGTACTTC. As protein: CASSLVWASGEGVMQQYF. The full variable domain, in which reference TRBV7-8 and TRBJ2-7 provide the parts outside the CDR3, is GAGVSQSPRYKVAKRGQDVALRCDPISGHVSLFWYQQALGQGPEFLTYFQNEAQLDKSGLPSDRFFAERPEGSVSTLKIQRTQQEDSAVYLCASSLVWASGEGVMQQYFGPGTRLTVT.

This clonotype appeared once. The chain is built from TRBV19 and TRBJ2-5, with TRBD1 matching over 8 bases. Trimming removed 5 bases from V and 7 bases from J; junction bases left unmatched: 3. The CDR3 has 12 amino acids. Per germline, CDR1 LNHDA and CDR2 SQIVND (reference sequence). The CDR3 sequence: CASSPGQATQYF. CDR3 DNA sequence: TGTGCCAGTAGTCCGGGACAGGCGACCCAGTACTTC.

V is TRBV27 and J is TRBJ2-7; unclear D gene. The CDR3 is 13 residues long. The germline V gene has CDR1 MNHEY and CDR2 SMNVEV (reference sequence). V was shortened by 4 bases and J by 2 bases, with 9 bases between the two germline ends. The CDR3, as DNA: TGTGCCAGCAGTTATACAGCAGCCTACGAGCAGTACTTC. It is translated as CASSYTAAYEQYF.

This clonotype has only a few counts. V gene TRBV6-5 combines with J gene TRBJ1-6, with D perhaps matching TRBD1 (5 bases). This CDR3 spans 13 amino acids. V was pared by 8 bases and J by 13 bases, with 18 bases between. Germline CDR1 reads MNHEY; CDR2 reads SVGAGI. The DNA of the CDR3 is TGTGCCAGCCGCGAGCAGGGTGTCTCGCCCCTCCACTTT. Its protein is CASREQGVSPLHF.

This rearrangement joins TRBV19 to TRBJ1-2, with D possibly TRBD1 on 5 matching bases. V lost 6 bases to trimming and J lost 4 bases, with 21 bases between them. The CDR3 is 16 amino acids. CDR1 is LNHDA, CDR2 SQIVND, per germline (reference sequence). CDR3: CASSLAGALNLYGYTF. The CDR3 DNA reads TGTGCCAGTAGCCTAGCCGGGGCCCTAAACCTCTATGGCTACACCTTC.

V and J are TRBV10-1 and TRBJ2-1; TRBD2 is a possible D gene (6 bases). Germline V gene data show CDR1 as WNHNN and CDR2 as SYGVQD (reference sequence). V lost 2 bases and J 4 bases, leaving 6 bases between the germline ends. There are 13 residues in the CDR3. The CDR3 nucleotides read TGCGCCAGCAGTGAGGGGGGGTACAATGAGCAGTTCTTC. Its protein product is CASSEGGYNEQFF.

This clonotype was counted at least ten times. The chain couples TRBV10-1 to TRBJ2-7; 7 bases are shared with TRBD1. Trimming took 4 bases from V and 4 from J; bases not matched to a gene: 4. This CDR3 is built from 13 residues. Per the germline V gene, CDR1 is WNHNN and CDR2 is SYGVQD (reference sequence). CDR3 nucleotide sequence: TGCGCCAGCAGTGCAGGGGGTGGTTACGAGCAGTACTTC. Translating gives CASSAGGGYEQYF.

This clonotype was detected a few times. The chain uses TRBV2 and TRBJ1-5; 8 bases line up with TRBD1. With 3 bases clipped from V and 4 bases from J, the junction kept 2 bases outside the gene matches. CDR3 length: 14 amino acids. Per germline, CDR1 SNHLY and CDR2 FYNNEI. The CDR3 bases are TGTGCCAGCAGTGATACAGGGGGTAATCAGCCCCAGCATTTT. Amino acids: CASSDTGGNQPQHF.

This clonotype has just a few counts. This chain connects TRBV27 to TRBJ2-5, with a possible D match to TRBD1 (6 bases). The ends were cut back, 4 bases at V and 5 bases at J, with 17 bases in the middle. The CDR3 contains 15 residues. From germline, CDR1 is MNHEY and CDR2 SMNVEV (reference sequence). CDR3: CASSSLQGLRETQYF. CDR3 bases: TGTGCCAGCAGTTCCCTACAGGGTCTGAGGGAGACCCAGTACTTC.

With regard to this clonotype: A read error may produce the germline difference seen at one junction end. V usage is TRBV7-8 and J usage is TRBJ1-6, with 9 bases that match TRBD1. This CDR3 is built from 15 residues. Germline CDR1 and CDR2: SGHVS and FQNEAQ. This chain's CDR3 is CASSLAGQGDSPLHF. The CDR3, as DNA: TGTGCCAGCAGTTTAGCGGGACAGGGCGATTCACCCCTCCACTTT.

J is TRBJ2-7 and V is TRBV7-2, with TRBD1 matching 11 bases. Judging by the DNA end, TRBJ2-1 fits better; the J call may be wrong. Germline CDR1 and CDR2: SGHTA and FQGNSA. There are 15 residues in the CDR3. As DNA, the CDR3 is TGTGCCAGCAGCCTTTCCGGGACAGGGGGAGGCTTCCAGTTCTTC. Its translation: CASSLSGTGGGFQFF.

The J gene is TRBJ2-1, the V gene TRBV11-3; 9 bases line up with TRBD2. The CDR3 has 14 residues. With V trimmed by 4 bases and J by 7 bases, 5 bases remained unmatched. Germline CDR1 reads SGHNT; CDR2 reads YENEEA. The CDR3 spells CASSSAGGLNEQFF. Written as DNA, the CDR3 is TGTGCCAGCAGCTCAGCGGGGGGACTGAATGAGCAGTTCTTC.

The genes are TRBV7-3 and TRBJ2-2; the match to TRBD2 covers 11 bases. CDR3 length: 18 residues. CDR1 and CDR2 (germline): SGHTA, FQGTGA. Trimming removed 7 bases from V and 6 bases from J; junction bases left unmatched: 16. This CDR3 is CASTQAGTSGRKAGELFF. CDR3 DNA: TGTGCCAGCACACAGGCGGGTACTAGCGGGAGAAAAGCCGGGGAGCTGTTTTTT.